Sequencing of this T cell receptor beta chain was carried out in a study of T cells after yellow fever vaccination. The CDR3 runs 14 residues. CDR1 SGHDT and CDR2 YYEEEE come from the germline V gene. Trimming took 4 bases from V and 3 from J, leaving 11 bases between them. General study results and limits: The secondary response peaked faster, at day 5 versus 15, but was weaker. Just a small share of clonotypes turned up in the CD4 compartment as well as the CD8 compartment.

About this clonotype itself: What it binds is not known.

MiXCR was run by TCRdb on the 5' RACE reads, yielding one entry per CDR3 protein. The table records tens of thousands of distinct CDR3 sequences, approximately 8% of them present only once. This receptor was obtained from a man in his thirties or forties who received the YFV17D yellow fever vaccine. Sequences were derived from CD8+ T cells sorted from PBMCs, sampled on the day of the yellow fever booster vaccination. The genes are TRBV5-6 and TRBJ2-1; possibly TRBD2 for D (6 bases). This CDR3 is CASSTGTGYNEQFF. The DNA for the CDR3 is TGTGCCAGCAGCACCGGGACTGGCTACAATGAGCAGTTCTTC.